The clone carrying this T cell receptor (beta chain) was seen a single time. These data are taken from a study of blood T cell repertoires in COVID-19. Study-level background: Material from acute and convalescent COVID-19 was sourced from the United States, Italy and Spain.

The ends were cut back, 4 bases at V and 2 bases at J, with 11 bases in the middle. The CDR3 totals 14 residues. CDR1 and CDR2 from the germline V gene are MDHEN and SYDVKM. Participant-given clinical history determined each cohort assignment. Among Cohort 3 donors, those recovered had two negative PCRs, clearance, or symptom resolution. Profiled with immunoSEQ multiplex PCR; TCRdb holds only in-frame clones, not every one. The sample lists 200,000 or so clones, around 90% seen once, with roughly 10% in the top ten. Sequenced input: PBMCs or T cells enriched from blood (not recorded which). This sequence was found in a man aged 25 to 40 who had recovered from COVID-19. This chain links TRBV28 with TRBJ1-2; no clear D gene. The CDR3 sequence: CASSSRQLNYGYTF. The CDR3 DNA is TGTGCCAGCAGTTCGCGGCAGCTCAACTATGGCTACACCTTC.